This T cell receptor beta chain originates from a study of blood T cell repertoires in COVID-19. Trimming left V 5 bases short and J 1 base short, with 15 bases between. There are 15 residues in the CDR3. CDR1 and CDR2 from the germline V gene are LNHDA and SQIVND (reference sequence). Participants spanned ages about 18 to 89 years and resided in about 25 US areas. Self-reported history from a screening survey and questionnaire set each donor's cohort. Sequencing used immunoSEQ multiplex PCR; TCRdb keeps in-frame clones, though not all of them. The repertoire holds approximately 210,000 clones, with almost 90% as singletons.

The gene calls are TRBV19 and TRBJ2-7, with D possibly being TRBD2 (5 bases). The specimen sequenced was PBMCs or T cells enriched from blood (not recorded which). The sequence came from a woman aged 45-60 years with acute COVID-19. CDR3 protein: CASSSVASRSYEQYF. The CDR3 coding sequence is TGTGCCAGTAGTTCCGTCGCTAGCCGTTCCTACGAGCAGTACTTC.